This T cell receptor beta chain was sequenced for a study of T cell repertoires in cytomegalovirus infection. Study overall: Public signatures in TCR beta pointed to CMV infection and matching HLA type.

TCRdb re-analysed the reads in MiXCR, keeping a single row per CDR3 protein. The sample shows about 740,000 distinct CDR3 sequences, roughly 36% of them seen only once. The CDR3 contains 15 residues. The junction had 7 bases not matched to a gene; V was cut back by 4 bases and J by 8 bases. The germline V gene encodes CDR1 MDHEN and CDR2 SYDVKM. The rearrangement joins TRBV28 to TRBJ2-1; 11 positions agree with TRBD2. The source is a human donor in good health (CMV status not recorded). Some clones in this sample may be carry-over from other donors' samples. The sample comprised PBMCs. This CDR3 reads CASSSRLAGRYEQFF. The DNA of the CDR3 is TGTGCCAGCAGTTCCCGACTAGCGGGAAGGTATGAGCAGTTCTTC.